Listed below are T cell receptor beta chains from one sample, sequenced in a study of blood T cell repertoires in COVID-19. Assay used: immunoSEQ multiplex PCR; TCRdb lists only in-frame clones, some missing. The sample comprises about 370,000 clones, around 91% of which are singletons, and about 7% rests with the top ten. The specimen was peripheral blood. The receptors here all came from a young man with active or convalescent COVID-19. CDR3s include the opening cysteine and the closing phenylalanine or tryptophan. D genes are given only for firm matches. Clone size appears in some rows only: once, few, many, or a class for an expanded clone.

CDR3 DNA	CDR3 protein	D gene	V gene	J gene	clone size
TGTGCCAGTAGTATCGGCGGGAATGAGCAGTTCTTC	CASSIGGNEQFF	NA	TRBV19	TRBJ2-1	NA
TGTGCCAGCAGTAAATCGACGGAGCTGCCCCAGCATTTT	CASSKSTELPQHF	NA	TRBV28	TRBJ1-5	NA
TGCGCCAGCAGCTTGGATCTAGCGGGGTTGTACGAGCAGTACTTC	CASSLDLAGLYEQYF	TRBD2	TRBV5-1	TRBJ2-7	NA
TGTGCCAGCAGTTACTCCCCGGGCAGGGGGCTCAGAGAGACCCAGTACTTC	CASSYSPGRGLRETQYF	TRBD1	TRBV6-2/TRBV6-3	TRBJ2-5	NA
TGTGCCAGTAGGAAACTGATGACAGGGCGGACCGGGGAGCTGTTTTTT	CASRKLMTGRTGELFF	TRBD1	TRBV19	TRBJ2-2	NA
TGTGCCAGCTCACACGACCGGGACAGGGAGGTAAAACTGTTTTTT	CASSHDRDREVKLFF	TRBD1	TRBV18	TRBJ1-4	NA
TGTGCCAGCAGTTACTTCGGGGGGCCTAATTCACCCCTCCACTTT	CASSYFGGPNSPLHF	NA	TRBV6-2/TRBV6-3	TRBJ1-6	NA
TGCGCCAGCAGCTTCGAGGCTTCCCGATACACCTTC	CASSFEASRYTF	NA	TRBV5-1	TRBJ1-2	NA
TGTGCCAGCAGCCAAGATGACGTCGGGTTGGCTTTCTTT	CASSQDDVGLAFF	NA	TRBV4-2	TRBJ1-1	NA
TGCGCCAGCAGCGACGGACAGGTAACCGGGGAGCTGTTTTTT	CASSDGQVTGELFF	TRBD1	TRBV5-1	TRBJ2-2	few
TGTGCCAGCAGCCAAGTGGGACTAGCGGAATACAATGAGCAGTTCTTC	CASSQVGLAEYNEQFF	TRBD2	TRBV4-2	TRBJ2-1	NA
TGTGCCAGCAGCCGGGCGGGGGGCTCCTACAATGAGCAGTTCTTC	CASSRAGGSYNEQFF	TRBD2	TRBV7-2	TRBJ2-1	NA
TGTGCCAGCAGCTTAGATTGGCGCGGGGCCGAGACCCAGTACTTC	CASSLDWRGAETQYF	NA	TRBV7-6	TRBJ2-5	NA
TGTGCCATCAGTGGCCCAGGCCAGCCCCAGCATTTT	CAISGPGQPQHF	NA	TRBV10-3	TRBJ1-5	NA
TGTGCCGGCGAGCGGGGGGGAGAGACCCAGTACTTC	CAGERGGETQYF	TRBD2	TRBV7-2	TRBJ2-5	NA
TGTGCCAGCAGCCCGACAGTCCTAGAGGGCACAGATACGCAGTATTTT	CASSPTVLEGTDTQYF	NA	TRBV7-3	TRBJ2-3	NA